The entry that follows covers one TCR beta chain sequence. This clone has only a few counts. Its antigen remains undetermined. Base quality data are lacking; no much larger clone is found one base away. The data derive from a study of cutaneous CD30+ T cell lymphoproliferative disorder and hepatitis E (dated by TCRdb to between 2017 and 2018). There are 14 amino acids in the CDR3, from cysteine to phenylalanine inclusive. Only CDR3 DNA remains: 42 bases, in frame from the first base. CDR1 and CDR2, looked up from the germline V gene (reference sequence), are LNHDA and SQIVND. V and J lose 1 base and 5 bases, and a span of 12 bases separates them. Libraries were prepared through the immunoSEQ multiplex PCR assay. Imported from immuneACCESS, the table was reduced by TCRdb to in-frame sequences with V and J called. These copies leave out some clones; in studies compared against another copy, an unresolved V gene accounts for under half, and the cause of the remainder is not known. A total of 7,000 to 9,000 clones appear in this sample, roughly 70% of them only once. 0.9% to 1.2% of the sample is in the top ten clones.

The rearranged chain carries TRBV19 and TRBJ2-7; TRBD2 could be the D gene, as 5 bases match. What was sequenced was blood. This TCR derives from a human donor with a cutaneous T cell lymphoproliferative disorder associated with hepatitis E virus. The CDR3 sequence is CASSIGLMGNEQYF. DNA sequence: TGTGCCAGTAGTATAGGACTAATGGGGAACGAGCAGTACTTC.